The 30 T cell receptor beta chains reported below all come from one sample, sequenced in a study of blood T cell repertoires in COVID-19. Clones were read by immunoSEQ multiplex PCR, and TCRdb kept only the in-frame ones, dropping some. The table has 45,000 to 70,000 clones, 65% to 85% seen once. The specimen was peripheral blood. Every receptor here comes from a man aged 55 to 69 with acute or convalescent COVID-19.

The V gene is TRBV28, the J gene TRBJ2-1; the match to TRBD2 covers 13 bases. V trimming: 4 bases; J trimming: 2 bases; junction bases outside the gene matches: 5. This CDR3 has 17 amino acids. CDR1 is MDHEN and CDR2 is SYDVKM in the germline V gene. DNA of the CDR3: TGTGCCAGCAGTTCCCCTGGGACTAGCGGGGCCTACAATGAGCAGTTCTTC. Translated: CASSSPGTSGAYNEQFF.

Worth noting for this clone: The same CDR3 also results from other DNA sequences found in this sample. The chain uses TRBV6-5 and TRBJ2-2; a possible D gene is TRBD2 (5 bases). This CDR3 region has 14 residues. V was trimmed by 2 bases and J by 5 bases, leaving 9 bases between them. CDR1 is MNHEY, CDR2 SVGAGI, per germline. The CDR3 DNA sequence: TGTGCCAGCAGTTACGATTCGGGGACCGGGGAGCTGTTTTTT. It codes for CASSYDSGTGELFF.

DNA for the CDR3: TGTGCCAGCAGCGGACAGGGGTATGGCTACACCTTC. Protein sequence: CASSGQGYGYTF. The chain uses TRBV2 and TRBJ1-2; TRBD1 matches 9 bases. The trim removed 6 bases at V and 5 bases at J, leaving 1 base unmatched. The germline CDR1 and CDR2 sequences are SNHLY and FYNNEI. CDR3 length: 12 amino acids.

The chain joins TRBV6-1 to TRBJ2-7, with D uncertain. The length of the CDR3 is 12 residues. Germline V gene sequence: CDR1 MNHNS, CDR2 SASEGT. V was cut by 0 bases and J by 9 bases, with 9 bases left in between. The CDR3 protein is CASSEASSRQYF. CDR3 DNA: TGTGCCAGCAGTGAAGCATCCTCCCGGCAGTACTTC.

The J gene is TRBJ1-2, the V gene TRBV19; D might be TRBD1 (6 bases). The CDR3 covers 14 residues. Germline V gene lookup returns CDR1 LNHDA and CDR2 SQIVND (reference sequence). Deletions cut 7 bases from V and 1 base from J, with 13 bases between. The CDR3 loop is CASKRTAHNYGYTF. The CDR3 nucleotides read TGTGCCAGTAAGAGGACAGCGCATAACTATGGCTACACCTTC. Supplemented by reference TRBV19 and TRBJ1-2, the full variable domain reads DGGITQSPKYLFRKEGQNVTLSCEQNLNHDAMYWYRQDPGQGLRLIYYSQIVNDFQKGDIAEGYSVSREKKESFPLTVTSAQKNPTAFYLCASKRTAHNYGYTFGSGTRLTVV.

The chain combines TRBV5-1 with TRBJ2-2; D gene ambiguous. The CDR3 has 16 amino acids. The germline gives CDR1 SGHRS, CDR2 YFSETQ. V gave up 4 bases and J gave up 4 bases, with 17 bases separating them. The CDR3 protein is CASSTGALGRTGELFF. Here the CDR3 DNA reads TGCGCCAGCAGCACCGGTGCCCTAGGTCGCACCGGGGAGCTGTTTTTT.

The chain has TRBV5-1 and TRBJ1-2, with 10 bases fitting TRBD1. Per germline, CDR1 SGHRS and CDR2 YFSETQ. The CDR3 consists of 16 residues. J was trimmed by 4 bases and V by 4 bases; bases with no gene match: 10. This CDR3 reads CASSPLPTGGSYGYTF. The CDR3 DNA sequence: TGCGCCAGCAGCCCCCTCCCGACAGGGGGCAGCTATGGCTACACCTTC.

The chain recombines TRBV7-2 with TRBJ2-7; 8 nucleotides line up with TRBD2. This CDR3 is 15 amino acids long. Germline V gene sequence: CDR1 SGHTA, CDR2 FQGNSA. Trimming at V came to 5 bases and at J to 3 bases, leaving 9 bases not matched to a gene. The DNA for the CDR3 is TGTGCCAGCAGCCGGGAGGTGGCGGGGGGCTACGAGCAGTACTTC. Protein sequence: CASSREVAGGYEQYF.

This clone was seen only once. The CDR3: CAWSGTVGVNTEAFF. The CDR3 region has the DNA TGTGCCTGGAGTGGGACAGTTGGGGTGAACACTGAAGCTTTCTTT. This chain uses TRBV30 with TRBJ1-1; the D gene is possibly TRBD1 (6 bases). The CDR3 sequence is 15 residues long. Trimming left V 1 base short and J 0 bases short, with 12 bases between. Germline-derived CDR1 and CDR2 are GTSNPN and SVGIG (reference sequence).

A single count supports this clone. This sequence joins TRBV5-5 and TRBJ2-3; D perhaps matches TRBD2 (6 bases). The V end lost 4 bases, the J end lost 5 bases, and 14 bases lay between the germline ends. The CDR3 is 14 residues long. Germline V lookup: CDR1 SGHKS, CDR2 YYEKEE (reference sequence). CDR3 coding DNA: TGTGCCAGCAGCCCCATTTGGGGGGAAGATACGCAGTATTTT. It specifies CASSPIWGEDTQYF.

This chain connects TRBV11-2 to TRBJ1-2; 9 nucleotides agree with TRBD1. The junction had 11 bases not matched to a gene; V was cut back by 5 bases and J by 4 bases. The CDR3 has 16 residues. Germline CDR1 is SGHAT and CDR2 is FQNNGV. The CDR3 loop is CASSPPPGQGLYGYTF. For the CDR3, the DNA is TGTGCCAGCAGCCCCCCACCGGGACAGGGTCTCTATGGCTACACCTTC.

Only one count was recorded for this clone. The CDR3 DNA sequence: TGTGCCAGCTCACCCTCTAGCGGGGGCCCGAACACCGGGGAGCTGTTTTTT. As protein: CASSPSSGGPNTGELFF. This chain links TRBV18 with TRBJ2-2, with 10 bases fitting TRBD2. Germline V gene lookup returns CDR1 KGHSH and CDR2 LQKENI. With V trimmed by 3 bases and J by 0 bases, 4 bases remained unmatched. This CDR3 region has 17 residues. The whole variable domain, filled in from reference TRBV18 and TRBJ2-2, reads NAGVMQNPRHLVRRRGQEARLRCSPMKGHSHVYWYRQLPEEGLKFMVYLQKENIIDESGMPKERFSAEFPKEGPSILRIQQVVRGDSAAYFCASSPSSGGPNTGELFFGEGSRLTVL.

CDR3 DNA sequence: TGTGCCAGCAGTGACGGGGCGAACACTGAAGCTTTCTTT. It is translated as CASSDGANTEAFF. This chain links TRBV6-4 with TRBJ1-1; D perhaps matches TRBD1 (5 bases). Trimming cost V 2 bases and J 1 base, with 5 bases left between them. The CDR3 is 13 amino acids. CDR1 and CDR2 from the germline V gene are MRHNA and SNTAGT.

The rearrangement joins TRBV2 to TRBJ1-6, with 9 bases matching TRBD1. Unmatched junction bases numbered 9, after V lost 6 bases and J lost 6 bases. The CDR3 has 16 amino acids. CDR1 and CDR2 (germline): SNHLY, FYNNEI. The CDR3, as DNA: TGTGCCAGCAGGCCCTCACAGGGGGCTGGTAATTCACCCCTCCACTTT. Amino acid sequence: CASRPSQGAGNSPLHF.

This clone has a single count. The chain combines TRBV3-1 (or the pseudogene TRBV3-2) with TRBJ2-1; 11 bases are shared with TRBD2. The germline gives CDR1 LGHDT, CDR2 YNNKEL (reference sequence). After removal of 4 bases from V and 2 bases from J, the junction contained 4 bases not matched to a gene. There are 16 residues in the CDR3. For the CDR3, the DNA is TGTGCCAGCAGCCCCCCGGGACTAGCGGCCTACAATGAGCAGTTCTTC. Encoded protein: CASSPPGLAAYNEQFF.

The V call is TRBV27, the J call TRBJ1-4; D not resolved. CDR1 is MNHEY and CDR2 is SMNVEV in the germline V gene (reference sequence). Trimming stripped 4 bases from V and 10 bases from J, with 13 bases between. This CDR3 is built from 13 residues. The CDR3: CASSSPVSGKLFF. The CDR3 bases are TGTGCCAGCAGTTCGCCGGTGTCGGGAAAACTGTTTTTT.

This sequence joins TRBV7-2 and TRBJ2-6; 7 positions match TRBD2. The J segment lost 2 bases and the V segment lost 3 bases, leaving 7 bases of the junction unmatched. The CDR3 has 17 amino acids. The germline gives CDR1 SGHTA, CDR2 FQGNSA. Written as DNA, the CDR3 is TGTGCCAGCAGCTTCTCCGGGGGGTCGACTGGGGCCAACGTCCTGACTTTC. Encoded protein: CASSFSGGSTGANVLTF.

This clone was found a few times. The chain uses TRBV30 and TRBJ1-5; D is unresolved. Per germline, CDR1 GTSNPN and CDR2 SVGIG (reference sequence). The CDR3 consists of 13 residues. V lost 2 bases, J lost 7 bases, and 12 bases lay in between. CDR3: CAWSTGPRQPQHF. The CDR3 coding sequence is TGTGCCTGGAGTACGGGTCCAAGGCAGCCCCAGCATTTT.

CDR3 sequence reads: CASSRRVGELFF. The CDR3 DNA reads as TGTGCCAGCAGCCGGAGGGTGGGGGAGCTGTTTTTT. This sequence joins TRBV3-1 (or the pseudogene TRBV3-2) and TRBJ2-2; a weak D match, TRBD2 (6 bases). Germline CDR1 is LGHDT and CDR2 is YNNKEL (reference sequence). With 4 bases removed from V and 8 bases from J, the gap between germline ends came to 8 bases. The CDR3 covers 12 residues.

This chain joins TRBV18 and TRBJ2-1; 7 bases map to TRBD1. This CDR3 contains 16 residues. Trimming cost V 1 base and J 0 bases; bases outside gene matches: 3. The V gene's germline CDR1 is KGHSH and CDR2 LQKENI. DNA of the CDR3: TGTGCCAGCTCACCACGGGGACAGCACTCCTACAATGAGCAGTTCTTC. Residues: CASSPRGQHSYNEQFF.

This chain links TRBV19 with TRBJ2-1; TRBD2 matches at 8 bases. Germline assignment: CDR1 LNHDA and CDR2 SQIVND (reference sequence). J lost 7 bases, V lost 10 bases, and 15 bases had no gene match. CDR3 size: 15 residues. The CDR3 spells CATVGLADIGNEQFF. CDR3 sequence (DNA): TGTGCCACGGTCGGACTAGCCGATATCGGGAATGAGCAGTTCTTC.

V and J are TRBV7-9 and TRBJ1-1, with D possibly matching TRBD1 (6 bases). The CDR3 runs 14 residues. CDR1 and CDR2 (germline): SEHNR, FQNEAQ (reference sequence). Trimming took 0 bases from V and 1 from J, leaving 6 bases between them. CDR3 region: CASSLATGNTEAFF. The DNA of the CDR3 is TGTGCCAGCAGCTTAGCGACAGGGAACACTGAAGCTTTCTTT.

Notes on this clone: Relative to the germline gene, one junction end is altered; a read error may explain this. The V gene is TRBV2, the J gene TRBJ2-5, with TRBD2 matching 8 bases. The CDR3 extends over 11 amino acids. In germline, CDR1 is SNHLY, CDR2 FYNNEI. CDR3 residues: CASSEFSGDHF. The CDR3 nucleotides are TGTGCCAGCAGTGAGTTTAGCGGGGACCACTTC.

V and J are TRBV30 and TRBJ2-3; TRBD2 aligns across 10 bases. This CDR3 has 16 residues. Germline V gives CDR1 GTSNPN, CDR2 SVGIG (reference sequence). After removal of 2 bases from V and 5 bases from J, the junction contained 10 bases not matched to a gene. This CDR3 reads CAWSSLAGSEGDTQYF. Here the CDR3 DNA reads TGTGCCTGGAGTTCACTAGCGGGGTCAGAGGGAGATACGCAGTATTTT.

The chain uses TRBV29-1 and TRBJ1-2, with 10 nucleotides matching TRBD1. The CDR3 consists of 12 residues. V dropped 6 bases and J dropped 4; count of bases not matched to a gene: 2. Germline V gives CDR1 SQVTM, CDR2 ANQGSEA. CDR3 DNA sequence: TGCAGCGTGTGGACAGGGGGCTATGGCTACACCTTC. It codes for CSVWTGGYGYTF.

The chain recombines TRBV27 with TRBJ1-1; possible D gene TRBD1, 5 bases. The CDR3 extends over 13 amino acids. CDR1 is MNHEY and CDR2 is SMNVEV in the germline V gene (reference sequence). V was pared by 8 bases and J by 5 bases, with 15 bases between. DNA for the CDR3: TGTGCCAGCCACGATGGGGGGTATACTGAAGCTTTCTTT. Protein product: CASHDGGYTEAFF.

CDR3 region: CASRARTGLTGANVLTF. In nucleotides, the CDR3 is TGTGCCAGCAGGGCCAGGACAGGGCTCACTGGGGCCAACGTCCTGACTTTC. The J gene is TRBJ2-6, the V gene TRBV2; 8 bases line up with TRBD1. V lost 6 bases to trimming and J lost 2 bases; unmatched junction nucleotides: 9. The CDR3 spans 17 residues. Per germline, CDR1 SNHLY and CDR2 FYNNEI.

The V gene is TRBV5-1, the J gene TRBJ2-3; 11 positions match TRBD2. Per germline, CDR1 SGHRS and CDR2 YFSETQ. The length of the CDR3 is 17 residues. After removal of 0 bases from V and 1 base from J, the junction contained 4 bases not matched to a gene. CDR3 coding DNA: TGCGCCAGCAGCTTGGGCGGGACTAGCGGTCGCACAGATACGCAGTATTTT. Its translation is CASSLGGTSGRTDTQYF.

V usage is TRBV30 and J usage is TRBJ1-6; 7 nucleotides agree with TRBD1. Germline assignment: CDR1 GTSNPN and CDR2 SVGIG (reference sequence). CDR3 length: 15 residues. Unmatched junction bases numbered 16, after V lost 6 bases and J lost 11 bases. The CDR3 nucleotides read TGTGCCTGCGTACCCTCGAGACAGGGTGGAGCACCCCTCCACTTT. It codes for CACVPSRQGGAPLHF.

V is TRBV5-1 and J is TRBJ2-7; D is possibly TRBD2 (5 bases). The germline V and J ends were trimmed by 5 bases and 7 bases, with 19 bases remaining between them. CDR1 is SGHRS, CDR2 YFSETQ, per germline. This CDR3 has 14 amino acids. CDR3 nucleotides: TGCGCCAGCAGTGAGTTAAGGACGACGGGGGAGCAGTACTTC. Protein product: CASSELRTTGEQYF.